The next 29 T cell receptor beta chains were all read from a single sample in a study of T cells in Graves' hyperthyroidism and ophthalmopathy. The TCR beta CDR3 regions underwent amplification using RNA transcripts as the source. A first-round RT-PCR of the TCR CDR3 used the HTBI primer set. Each CDR3 protein gets one entry after TCRdb re-called the multiplex PCR reads with MiXCR. This sample carries around 300,000 distinct CDR3 sequences, more than 11% of them seen once, and the ten largest clones take approximately 25%. The specimen was blood. These receptors all come from a woman in her thirties with Graves' hyperthyroidism.

Notes on this clonotype: With a much larger clone just one base away, this may be a read error. J is TRBJ2-7 and V is TRBV25-1; D is perhaps TRBD1 (6 bases). The CDR3 runs 15 residues. Germline lookup yields CDR1 MGHDK and CDR2 SYGVNS. V was trimmed by 6 bases and J by 4 bases, leaving 19 bases between them. The CDR3 sequence is CASSRQEESPYEQYF. The DNA of the CDR3 is TGTGCCAGCAGCCGACAGGAGGAGTCTCCGTACGAGCAGTACTTC.

The sample holds many counts of this clonotype. This rearrangement joins TRBV12-3 or TRBV12-4 to TRBJ2-7; the D is unclear. The CDR3 length is 14 residues. V lost 6 bases to trimming and J lost 3 bases, with 15 bases between them. CDR3 sequence: CASSNPDILYEQYF. CDR3 DNA sequence: TGTGCCAGCAGCAACCCTGACATCCTCTACGAGCAGTACTTC.

V usage is TRBV15 and J usage is TRBJ2-1; TRBD2 matches 9 bases. With V trimmed by 1 base and J by 1 base, 5 bases remained unmatched. Germline CDR1 reads LNHNV; CDR2 reads YYDKDF (reference sequence). The CDR3 contains 17 residues. CDR3 DNA sequence: TGTGCCACCAGCAGAGTTGGGACTAGCTATTCCTACAATGAGCAGTTCTTC. Translation gives CATSRVGTSYSYNEQFF.

This clonotype was detected ten times or more. V usage is TRBV20-1 and J usage is TRBJ1-1; D is unresolved. Deletions cut 3 bases from V and 1 base from J, with 15 bases between. The CDR3 totals 15 residues. CDR1 and CDR2 (germline): DFQATT, SNEGSKA (reference sequence). CDR3 bases: TGCAGTGCTAGCCCCCAGTGGGCAGGGAACACTGAAGCTTTCTTT. The encoded protein is CSASPQWAGNTEAFF.

A few counts support this clonotype. The J gene is TRBJ2-3, the V gene TRBV20-1; no clear D. The CDR3 loop spans 15 amino acids. The V end was cut by 1 base, the J end by 5 bases, with 16 bases between. From germline, CDR1 is DFQATT and CDR2 SNEGSKA (reference sequence). CDR3 residues: CSARGPGPRLDTQYF. CDR3 sequence (DNA): TGCAGTGCTAGAGGTCCCGGACCAAGGTTAGATACGCAGTATTTT.

This clonotype was picked up a small number of times. V usage is TRBV20-1 and J usage is TRBJ2-1, with 11 bases that match TRBD2. This CDR3 contains 16 residues. V dropped 5 bases and J dropped 5; count of bases not matched to a gene: 11. Germline values: CDR1 DFQATT, CDR2 SNEGSKA (reference sequence). Written as DNA, the CDR3 is TGCAGTGCTGGACCTTTTAGCGGGAGGGCCAACAATGAGCAGTTCTTC. As protein: CSAGPFSGRANNEQFF.

This clonotype appeared a single time. V and J are TRBV5-1 and TRBJ2-2; TRBD2 is a possible D gene (5 bases). This CDR3 has 15 residues. Deletions cut 8 bases from V and 0 bases from J, with 14 bases between. Per germline, CDR1 SGHRS and CDR2 YFSETQ. CDR3 sequence: CASVSAEANTGELFF. DNA of the CDR3: TGCGCCAGTGTGTCAGCGGAGGCGAACACCGGGGAGCTGTTTTTT.

In this sample, this clonotype turned up many times. This chain connects TRBV28 to TRBJ1-1; D might be TRBD1 (5 bases). V was clipped by 3 bases and J by 5 bases, with 13 bases between them. CDR3 length: 14 residues. The V gene's germline CDR1 is MDHEN and CDR2 SYDVKM. CDR3 DNA sequence: TGTGCCAGCAGTTTTCGAAAGGGGAGGACTGAAGCTTTCTTT. Amino acid sequence: CASSFRKGRTEAFF.

In its sample, this clonotype was seen many times. The chain carries TRBV12-3 or TRBV12-4 and TRBJ1-1; D might be TRBD1 (5 bases). With 4 bases removed from V and 5 bases from J, the gap between germline ends came to 11 bases. This CDR3 comprises 13 residues. CDR3 DNA sequence: TGTGCCAGCAGTTCAACGGGGCTGACTGAAGCTTTCTTT. It encodes CASSSTGLTEAFF.

This clonotype has more than one count but fewer than ten. The V and J genes are TRBV20-1 and TRBJ1-2; TRBD1 matches at 9 bases. The CDR3 totals 17 residues. Germline V gene lookup returns CDR1 DFQATT and CDR2 SNEGSKA (reference sequence). Trimming removed 3 bases from V and 8 bases from J; junction bases left unmatched: 19. The CDR3 DNA follows: TGCAGTGCTAGCCCCCCCGCCGACAGGGGGACGGGCATCGGCTACACCTTC. The encoded protein is CSASPPADRGTGIGYTF.

CDR3 sequence reads: CASSAQAGRETQYF. The CDR3 DNA reads as TGTGCCAGCAGCGCACAGGCGGGTCGAGAGACCCAGTACTTC. The chain is built from TRBV7-2 and TRBJ2-5, with D possibly called TRBD1 or TRBD2 (5 bases each). This CDR3 is built from 14 residues. Deletions cut 5 bases from V and 4 bases from J, with 14 bases between. Germline V CDR1 and CDR2: SGHTA, FQGNSA.

To note about this clonotype: A much larger clone lies one base from this, so it may be a read error. V and J are TRBV11-2 and TRBJ2-3, with 8 bases matching TRBD2. The V segment lost 3 bases and the J segment 4 bases; nucleotides outside the gene matches: 12. Germline loops: CDR1 SGHAT, CDR2 FQNNGV. CDR3 size: 17 residues. In DNA form, the CDR3 reads TGTGCCAGCAGCTTGAGGTCGACGGGAGGGCATGCAGATACGCAGTATTTT. Translation: CASSLRSTGGHADTQYF.

This clonotype appeared many times. The chain is built from TRBV28 and TRBJ1-6; D is unresolved. The CDR3 extends over 15 amino acids. Germline loops: CDR1 MDHEN, CDR2 SYDVKM. Trimming shortened V by 3 bases and J by 10 bases, and 16 bases separated the two germline ends. Written as DNA, the CDR3 is TGTGCCAGCAGTTTGGGTGGCAGTGGAGGGTCACCCCTCCACTTT. Translation gives CASSLGGSGGSPLHF. Full variable domain (missing parts from reference TRBV28 and TRBJ1-6): DVKVTQSSRYLVKRTGEKVFLECVQDMDHENMFWYRQDPGLGLRLIYFSYDVKMKEKGDIPEGYSVSREKKERFSLILESASTNQTSMYLCASSLGGSGGSPLHFGNGTRLTVT.

The table lists this clonotype with many counts. This chain connects TRBV2 to TRBJ2-2, with a possible D match to TRBD1 (5 bases). CDR3 length: 14 amino acids. Between the trimmed V and J ends, which lost 7 bases and 6 bases, there was a span of 15 bases. Germline CDR1 and CDR2: SNHLY and FYNNEI. As DNA, the CDR3 is TGTGCCAGCACTCCGACAGTCAATGCCGGGGAGCTGTTTTTT. Translation gives CASTPTVNAGELFF.

The table lists this clonotype with many counts. The rearrangement joins TRBV25-1 to TRBJ1-1; D is unclear. CDR3 length: 13 amino acids. CDR1 MGHDK and CDR2 SYGVNS come from the germline V gene. Deletions cut 1 base from V and 1 base from J, with 4 bases between. This chain's CDR3 is CASSESKNTEAFF. In DNA, the CDR3 is TGTGCCAGCAGTGAATCGAAGAACACTGAAGCTTTCTTT.

This clonotype appeared a few times. This sequence joins TRBV30 and TRBJ2-5; D gene ambiguous. Germline CDR1 is GTSNPN and CDR2 is SVGIG (reference sequence). The V end was cut by 4 bases, the J end by 4 bases, with 10 bases between. The CDR3 length is 12 residues. Written as DNA, the CDR3 is TGTGCCTGGATTAGCTACGGAGAGACCCAGTACTTC. It encodes CAWISYGETQYF.

There are many counts of this clonotype. This rearrangement joins TRBV12-3 or TRBV12-4 to TRBJ1-5, with D possibly TRBD1 on 6 matching bases. V was cut by 6 bases and J by 7 bases, with 16 bases left in between. The CDR3 totals 14 residues. CDR3 nucleotide sequence: TGTGCCAGCAGCTCCACCAGGGGTGGGCAGCCCCAGCATTTT. This sequence encodes CASSSTRGGQPQHF.

This clonotype was seen many times. The chain combines TRBV28 with TRBJ1-1; no clear D gene. V lost 2 bases to trimming and J lost 0 bases, with 10 bases between them. CDR1 is MDHEN, CDR2 SYDVKM, per germline. This CDR3 is built from 15 residues. The CDR3 DNA reads TGTGCCAGCAGTTTAGTTCCATCAGTGAACACTGAAGCTTTCTTT. This codes for CASSLVPSVNTEAFF.

This clonotype appeared a few times. The rearrangement joins TRBV6-1 to TRBJ2-7; 12 bases are shared with TRBD2. From germline, CDR1 is MNHNS and CDR2 SASEGT. Trimming cost V 5 bases and J 0 bases; bases outside gene matches: 11. This CDR3 is built from 18 residues. The CDR3: CASSPGLAGPDSSYEQYF. The CDR3 DNA follows: TGTGCCAGCAGTCCCGGACTAGCGGGACCTGATAGCTCCTACGAGCAGTACTTC.

Turning to this clonotype: Given a much more abundant clone one base away, this may be a read error. This sequence joins TRBV6-5 and TRBJ2-7; 7 bases are a match to TRBD1. CDR1 is MNHEY, CDR2 SVGAGI, per germline. The CDR3 runs 15 residues. DNA for the CDR3: TGTACCAGCAGTTCCCCAGGGGGTTCCACCTACGAGCAGTACTTC. Its translation: CTSSSPGGSTYEQYF.

This chain joins TRBV29-1 and TRBJ2-5; 8 nucleotides align to TRBD2. The CDR3 has 14 amino acids. Trimming took 7 bases from V and 2 from J; bases not matched to a gene: 9. CDR1 is SQVTM and CDR2 is ANQGSEA in the germline V gene. The DNA of the CDR3 is TGCAGCGCCGACGGGGGGGAGACTCAAGAGACCCAGTACTTC. Translation gives CSADGGETQETQYF.

The chain uses TRBV5-6 and TRBJ2-7; D not resolved. Trimming pared 0 bases from V and 4 bases from J, leaving 17 bases between. CDR1 is SGHDT, CDR2 YYEEEE, per germline. The CDR3 is 16 residues long. This CDR3 is CASSLARSSEPYEQYF. The CDR3 DNA reads TGTGCCAGCAGCTTGGCGCGTTCTTCCGAACCTTACGAGCAGTACTTC.

The gene calls are TRBV7-8 and TRBJ1-2; 8 bases are shared with TRBD1. Germline trimming cut 5 bases from V and 8 bases from J; bases unmatched to any gene: 7. This CDR3 is built from 13 residues. Germline CDR1 is SGHVS and CDR2 is FQNEAQ. The CDR3 here is CASSDQGAGGYTF. CDR3 bases: TGTGCCAGCAGCGACCAGGGGGCGGGGGGCTACACCTTC.

This clonotype was detected a few times. The conserved phenylalanine or tryptophan is not found at the CDR3 terminus, so this likely reflects a read error. CDR3 nucleotide sequence: TGCAGCGTTGACAGGGGCCTGAACACTGAAGCTTTCCTT. It yields the protein CSVDRGLNTEAFL. This rearrangement joins TRBV29-1 to TRBJ1-1, with D maybe TRBD1 (6 bases). Trimming stripped 3 bases from V and 0 bases from J, with 8 bases between. The CDR3 has 13 residues. Germline CDR1 SQVTM, CDR2 ANQGSEA.

The chain links TRBV20-1 to TRBJ2-1; D uncertain. This CDR3 comprises 15 residues. Germline V gene sequence: CDR1 DFQATT, CDR2 SNEGSKA (reference sequence). With 5 bases removed from V and 0 bases from J, the gap between germline ends came to 14 bases. CDR3 sequence reads: CSAPNAQFSYNEQFF. CDR3 DNA: TGCAGTGCTCCAAACGCACAGTTCTCCTACAATGAGCAGTTCTTC.

The chain links TRBV9 to TRBJ2-1, with TRBD2 matching 7 bases. The V gene end was trimmed by 4 bases and the J gene end by 4 bases; junction bases not matched to a gene: 8. This CDR3 has 15 residues. Germline-derived CDR1 and CDR2 are SGDLS and YYNGEE. The DNA of the CDR3 is TGTGCCAGCAGCCTTGCAAGCGGGGCTTACAATGAGCAGTTCTTC. It translates to CASSLASGAYNEQFF.

The genes are TRBV6-2 or TRBV6-3 and TRBJ2-1; D call uncertain. The V gene lost 4 bases and the J gene lost 0 bases, with 16 bases spanning the gap. Looked up from germline, CDR1 is MNHEY and CDR2 is SVGEGT. The CDR3 has 17 amino acids. The CDR3 sequence is CASSSDIGKSSYNEQFF. DNA for the CDR3: TGTGCCAGCAGTTCCGACATAGGGAAAAGCTCCTACAATGAGCAGTTCTTC.

This clonotype was observed a few times. The genes are TRBV5-1 and TRBJ2-2, with D unclear. The CDR3 totals 12 residues. The V and J ends lost 0 bases and 7 bases respectively, with 4 bases between them. The germline V gene encodes CDR1 SGHRS and CDR2 YFSETQ. In DNA, the CDR3 is TGCGCCAGCAGCTTGGATCGCGGGGAGCTGTTTTTT. Protein: CASSLDRGELFF. The whole variable domain, remainder taken from reference TRBV5-1 and TRBJ2-2, is KAGVTQTPRYLIKTRGQQVTLSCSPISGHRSVSWYQQTPGQGLQFLFEYFSETQRNKGNFPGRFSGRQFSNSRSEMNVSTLELGDSALYLCASSLDRGELFFGEGSRLTVL.

Comments on this clonotype: One end of the junction is discordant with germline, which a read error may explain. The CDR3 nucleotides read TGTGCCAGCAGCTCAATCGGGGATTTGGGTACCGAGGAGCTGTTTTTT. Its protein product is CASSSIGDLGTEELFF. V and J are TRBV5-5 and TRBJ2-2; tentatively, D is TRBD2 (5 bases). The CDR3 extends over 16 amino acids. Germline V gene data show CDR1 as SGHKS and CDR2 as YYEKEE (reference sequence).